This TCR beta chain is from a study of OX40 agonist ivuxolimab in advanced cancers. The study, taken as a whole, reports: Still undetermined is the antigen specificity of the expanded peripheral T cells.

Sequencing was performed with immunoSEQ multiplex PCR; in TCRdb, only in-frame clones are kept and a portion is missing. Of around 80,000 clones listed, around 80% were seen once; the top ten hold around 6.6%. To note about this clone: Its antigen is not known.

Trimming removed 0 bases at V and 6 bases at J, with 11 bases between. This CDR3 is 14 amino acids long. Germline-derived CDR1 and CDR2 are SGHVS and FQNEAQ. The clonotype originates from an adult with an advanced solid tumor such as melanoma, head and neck, liver or kidney cancer. The material was CD4+ or CD8+ T cells sorted from blood, obtained in a trial of the OX40 agonist ivuxolimab. This sequence joins TRBV7-8 and TRBJ1-1; maybe TRBD1 (5 bases). CDR3 region: CASSLAEGRAEAFF. In nucleotides, the CDR3 is TGTGCCAGCAGCTTAGCGGAGGGACGCGCTGAAGCTTTCTTT.